The 27 T cell receptor beta chains in this list originate from one sample, sequenced in a study of T and B cells in COVID-19 patients. TRB was amplified from about 240-490 ng of blood genomic DNA. BIOMED2 TRB-A/B primer pools were used in multiplex TRB PCR. TCRdb used MiXCR to reprocess the multiplex PCR reads, holding one entry per CDR3 protein. The sample lists thousands of distinct CDR3 sequences, 25% occurring once. The sample consisted of blood. These receptors were collected from a human donor with active COVID-19.

This clonotype was detected only a few times. The genes are TRBV6-5 and TRBJ1-5; D is unclear. This CDR3 has 15 residues. Trimming removed 5 bases at V and 9 bases at J, with 20 bases between. Germline V gives CDR1 MNHEY, CDR2 SVGAGI. The CDR3 sequence is CASSPGILVLGPQHF. For the CDR3, the DNA is TGTGCCAGCAGTCCCGGGATCCTAGTATTGGGGCCCCAGCATTTT.

Concerning this clonotype: A much larger clone lies a single base off, so this may be a read error. V usage is TRBV7-9 and J usage is TRBJ2-5, with D possibly being TRBD2 (7 bases). The CDR3 loop spans 14 amino acids. CDR1 is SEHNR and CDR2 is FQNEAQ in the germline V gene (reference sequence). Trimming removed 4 bases at V and 5 bases at J, with 14 bases between. The CDR3 nucleotides are TGTGCCAGCAGCTCCAGAGGGGGGGCGGAGACCCAGTACTTC. This gives the protein CASSSRGGAETQYF.

The chain combines TRBV7-9 with TRBJ2-7, with D tentatively TRBD2 (5 bases). Germline loops: CDR1 SEHNR, CDR2 FQNEAQ (reference sequence). Trimming shortened V by 3 bases and J by 1 base, and 7 bases separated the two germline ends. CDR3 length: 13 residues. Written as DNA, the CDR3 is TGTGCCAGCAGCTTTGGACTGTCCTACGAGCAGTACTTC. As protein: CASSFGLSYEQYF.

The V call is TRBV30, the J call TRBJ1-5; no firm D call. The CDR3 totals 15 residues. The V gene lost 0 bases and the J gene lost 4 bases, with 13 bases spanning the gap. In germline, CDR1 is GTSNPN, CDR2 SVGIG (reference sequence). CDR3 loop: CAWSVGGIRNQPQHF. The CDR3 nucleotides read TGTGCCTGGAGTGTTGGCGGGATAAGGAATCAGCCCCAGCATTTT. Supplemented by reference TRBV30 and TRBJ1-5, the full variable domain reads SQTIHQWPATLVQPVGSPLSLECTVEGTSNPNLYWYRQAAGRGLQLLFYSVGIGQISSEVPQNLSASRPQDRQFILSSKKLLLSDSGFYLCAWSVGGIRNQPQHFGDGTRLSIL.

This clonotype was recorded a few times. V usage is TRBV6-1 and J usage is TRBJ2-6; D ambiguous. Looked up from germline, CDR1 is MNHNS and CDR2 is SASEGT. Trimming took 1 base from V and 0 from J, leaving 10 bases between them. There are 17 residues in the CDR3. CDR3 sequence: CASSEDLLFSGANVLTF. The CDR3 coding sequence is TGTGCCAGCAGTGAAGATCTGCTTTTCTCTGGGGCCAACGTCCTGACTTTC.

V is TRBV20-1 and J is TRBJ2-7; 11 nucleotides line up with TRBD1. Germline V gene lookup returns CDR1 DFQATT and CDR2 SNEGSKA (reference sequence). J gave up 2 bases and V 6 bases, and 3 bases lay outside the gene matches. This CDR3 has 13 residues. The CDR3 bases are TGCAGTGCATGGGACAGGGGGACCTACGAGCAGTACTTC. Its translation is CSAWDRGTYEQYF.

By frequency in the sample, this clonotype is medium-sized. The chain links TRBV11-1 to TRBJ2-1, with D unresolved. The CDR3 has 12 residues. V lost 6 bases and J lost 7, with 10 bases in between. Looked up from germline, CDR1 is SGHAT and CDR2 is FQDESV (reference sequence). CDR3: CASSYRDNEQFF. The CDR3, as DNA: TGTGCCAGCAGTTACCGAGATAATGAGCAGTTCTTC.

This clonotype qualifies as medium-sized. The chain carries TRBV18 and TRBJ2-3, with 14 bases identical to TRBD2. The CDR3 totals 15 residues. CDR1 KGHSH and CDR2 LQKENI come from the germline V gene. Trimming cost V 8 bases and J 1 base; bases outside gene matches: 2. CDR3 sequence (DNA): TGTGCCAGCCGACTAGCGGGAGGGCGCACAGATACGCAGTATTTT. It encodes CASRLAGGRTDTQYF.

There are a few counts of this clonotype. The gene calls are TRBV11-2 and TRBJ2-1, with TRBD2 matching 8 bases. From germline, CDR1 is SGHAT and CDR2 FQNNGV. The CDR3 covers 14 residues. The ends lost 1 base at V and 6 bases at J; junction bases unmatched: 2. CDR3 coding DNA: TGTGCCAGCAGCTTAGCCCTAGCGGGCAATGAGCAGTTCTTC. It translates to CASSLALAGNEQFF. The whole variable domain, filled in from reference TRBV11-2 and TRBJ2-1, reads EAGVAQSPRYKIIEKRQSVAFWCNPISGHATLYWYQQILGQGPKLLIQFQNNGVVDDSQLPKDRFSAERLKGVDSTLKIQPAKLEDSAVYLCASSLALAGNEQFFGPGTRLTVL.

This clonotype is medium-sized (0.01 to 0.1%). This sequence joins TRBV19 and TRBJ2-3, with a possible D match to TRBD2 (5 bases). The germline V gene has CDR1 LNHDA and CDR2 SQIVND (reference sequence). V lost 11 bases, J lost 6 bases, and 21 bases lay in between. This CDR3 contains 14 residues. The CDR3: CASGGVFGGDTQYF. The CDR3 DNA reads TGTGCCTCCGGCGGCGTCTTCGGCGGGGATACGCAGTATTTT.

This clonotype is medium-sized. Written as DNA, the CDR3 is TGTGCCAGCAGTTACTCCGCAGGGACGTACGAGCAGTACTTC. Encoded protein: CASSYSAGTYEQYF. The chain is built from TRBV6-5 and TRBJ2-7; D tentatively reads TRBD1 or TRBD2 (5 bases each). Germline loops: CDR1 MNHEY, CDR2 SVGAGI. This CDR3 comprises 14 residues. Trimming took 0 bases from V and 4 from J, leaving 10 bases between them.

This clonotype ranks as large. Written as DNA, the CDR3 is TGTGCCAGCAGTTTAGGACGGGCGAGGGGAGATACGCAGTATTTT. This translates into CASSLGRARGDTQYF. The rearrangement uses TRBV27 and TRBJ2-3; D may correspond to TRBD1 or TRBD2 (5 bases each). The germline V gene has CDR1 MNHEY and CDR2 SMNVEV (reference sequence). The V end lost 2 bases, the J end lost 5 bases, and 14 bases lay between the germline ends. The CDR3 consists of 15 residues.

This chain uses TRBV20-1 with TRBJ2-7; 7 bases line up with TRBD2. Germline trimming cut 0 bases from V and 7 bases from J; bases unmatched to any gene: 12. Germline lookup yields CDR1 DFQATT and CDR2 SNEGSKA (reference sequence). The CDR3 length is 15 residues. This chain's CDR3 is CSARDLAAGAREQYF. Here the CDR3 DNA reads TGCAGTGCTAGAGATCTTGCGGCGGGAGCGAGAGAGCAGTACTTC.

The sample holds a few counts of this clonotype. CDR3 amino acids: CASSPRGGSYNEQFF. The CDR3, as DNA: TGCGCCAGCAGCCCCCGGGGGGGCTCCTACAATGAGCAGTTCTTC. The chain couples TRBV4-3 to TRBJ2-1; 8 bases match TRBD2. The CDR3 length is 15 residues. The V segment lost 4 bases and the J segment 0 bases; nucleotides outside the gene matches: 2. Germline V gives CDR1 LGHNA, CDR2 YSLEER.

The rearrangement uses TRBV20-1 and TRBJ2-1; a weak D match, TRBD2 (5 bases). CDR1 is DFQATT, CDR2 SNEGSKA, per germline (reference sequence). Trimming took 4 bases from V and 10 from J, leaving 20 bases between them. CDR3 length equals 14 residues. This chain's CDR3 is CSAKGLDVGWEQFF. CDR3 DNA sequence: TGCAGTGCTAAAGGACTCGACGTAGGTTGGGAGCAGTTCTTC.

The V gene is TRBV18, the J gene TRBJ2-6; TRBD2 matches at 9 bases. V shed 4 bases and J 2 bases; nucleotides not matched to a gene: 6. Germline-derived CDR1 and CDR2 are KGHSH and LQKENI. CDR3 size: 17 residues. The CDR3 region has the DNA TGTGCCAGCTCACATGCTAGCGGGATCGCTGGGGCCAACGTCCTGACTTTC. Translation gives CASSHASGIAGANVLTF.

The chain joins TRBV7-2 to TRBJ2-7, with 12 bases aligning to TRBD2. The CDR3 sequence is 15 residues long. The V and J ends lost 4 bases and 5 bases, in that order; junction bases with no gene match: 6. Germline values: CDR1 SGHTA, CDR2 FQGNSA. CDR3 DNA sequence: TGTGCCAGCAGCTCAACTAGCGGGAGGTCCCACGAGCAGTACTTC. Residues: CASSSTSGRSHEQYF.

This clonotype is medium-sized within its sample. The J gene is TRBJ1-1, the V gene TRBV19; no definite D call. V lost 7 bases and J 5 bases, leaving 8 bases between the germline ends. The germline V gene has CDR1 LNHDA and CDR2 SQIVND (reference sequence). This CDR3 is built from 11 residues. The CDR3 region has the DNA TGTGCCAGTAAAGGGTCAACTGAAGCTTTCTTT. Amino acid sequence: CASKGSTEAFF.

This clonotype is classed as medium-sized. CDR3 sequence: CASSALRDRVSGYTF. The CDR3 nucleotides read TGTGCCAGTAGTGCCCTCCGGGACAGGGTCTCAGGCTACACCTTC. V is TRBV19 and J is TRBJ1-2; 9 bases fit TRBD1. The V gene's germline CDR1 is LNHDA and CDR2 SQIVND (reference sequence). This CDR3 has 15 amino acids. The J segment lost 8 bases and the V segment lost 5 bases, leaving 12 bases of the junction unmatched.

This clonotype qualifies as medium-sized. The J gene is TRBJ1-1, the V gene TRBV29-1, with TRBD1 identical over 12 bases. This CDR3 region has 15 residues. The germline gives CDR1 SQVTM, CDR2 ANQGSEA. With V trimmed by 5 bases and J by 5 bases, 9 bases remained unmatched. The CDR3 spells CSVTFGTGGRTEAFF. Written as DNA, the CDR3 is TGCAGCGTTACCTTTGGGACAGGGGGCCGTACTGAAGCTTTCTTT.

In its sample, this clonotype was seen a few times. This chain joins TRBV27 and TRBJ1-5, with D tentatively TRBD1 (5 bases). The V end was cut by 0 bases, the J end by 0 bases, with 12 bases between. Germline values: CDR1 MNHEY, CDR2 SMNVEV (reference sequence). CDR3 length equals 17 residues. As DNA, the CDR3 is TGTGCCAGCAGTTTATCACGTGGGGGAATTAGCAATCAGCCCCAGCATTTT. Its protein is CASSLSRGGISNQPQHF.

By frequency in the sample, this clonotype is medium-sized. The V and J genes are TRBV6-5 and TRBJ1-6, with 10 positions matching TRBD1. From germline, CDR1 is MNHEY and CDR2 SVGAGI. V was pared by 5 bases and J by 9 bases, with 7 bases of the junction left unmatched. CDR3 length: 15 amino acids. In DNA, the CDR3 is TGTGCCAGCAGTGACGGCGACAGGGGGCGTTCACCCCTCCACTTT. This gives the protein CASSDGDRGRSPLHF.

By sample share, this clonotype is medium-sized. The rearrangement links TRBV20-1 to TRBJ2-1; D is tentatively TRBD1 or TRBD2 (6 bases each). Trimming removed 0 bases from V and 0 bases from J, with 9 bases in between. Germline lookup yields CDR1 DFQATT and CDR2 SNEGSKA (reference sequence). This CDR3 contains 15 residues. The CDR3 loop reads CSAREEGGSYNEQFF. The CDR3 DNA sequence: TGCAGTGCTAGAGAGGAGGGGGGCTCCTACAATGAGCAGTTCTTC.

In this sample, this clonotype is medium-sized (0.01 to 0.1%). The V gene is TRBV18, the J gene TRBJ2-7; D call uncertain. The CDR3 is 13 amino acids. The V and J ends lost 0 bases and 5 bases respectively, with 8 bases between them. Germline lookup yields CDR1 KGHSH and CDR2 LQKENI. The CDR3 here is CASSPPGFNEQYF. CDR3 nucleotides: TGTGCCAGCTCACCACCGGGGTTTAACGAGCAGTACTTC.

This clonotype was observed a handful of times. The chain has TRBV5-3 and TRBJ1-1; TRBD1 matches at 7 bases. TRBV5-3 is marked as an open reading frame, function uncertain. J was trimmed by 4 bases and V by 5 bases; bases with no gene match: 5. The CDR3 spans 13 residues. The CDR3 here is CARRVRQGTEAFF. CDR3 coding DNA: TGTGCCAGAAGAGTACGACAGGGCACTGAAGCTTTCTTT.

J is TRBJ2-7 and V is TRBV12-3 or TRBV12-4; D ambiguous. CDR3 length equals 13 residues. Trimming cost V 3 bases and J 1 base, with 7 bases left between them. The CDR3 DNA follows: TGTGCCAGCAGTTTTCAGCGATCCTACGAGCAGTACTTC. Its protein is CASSFQRSYEQYF.

Judged by abundance, this clonotype is medium-sized. The chain recombines TRBV15 with TRBJ2-3; a weak D match, TRBD1 (6 bases). The germline V and J ends were trimmed by 2 bases and 9 bases, with 6 bases remaining between them. This CDR3 region has 11 residues. From germline, CDR1 is LNHNV and CDR2 YYDKDF (reference sequence). The CDR3 here is CATSRQGTQYF. CDR3 DNA sequence: TGTGCCACCAGCAGACAGGGGACGCAGTATTTT.